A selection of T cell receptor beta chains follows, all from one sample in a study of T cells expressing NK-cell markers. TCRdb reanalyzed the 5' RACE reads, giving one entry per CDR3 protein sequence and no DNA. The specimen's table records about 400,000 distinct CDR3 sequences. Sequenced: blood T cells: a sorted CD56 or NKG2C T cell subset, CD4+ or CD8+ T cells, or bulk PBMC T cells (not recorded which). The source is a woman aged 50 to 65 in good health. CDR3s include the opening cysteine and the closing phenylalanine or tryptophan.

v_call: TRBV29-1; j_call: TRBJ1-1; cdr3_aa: CSVVRLPPSGQGLSEAFF
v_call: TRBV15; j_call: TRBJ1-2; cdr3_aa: CATSRGAGGYGYTF
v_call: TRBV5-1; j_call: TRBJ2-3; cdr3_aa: CASSLIQGGPDTQYF
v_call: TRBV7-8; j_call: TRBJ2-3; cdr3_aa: CASSFQVATDTQYF
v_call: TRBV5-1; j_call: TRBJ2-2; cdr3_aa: CASSRWTGMNTGELFF
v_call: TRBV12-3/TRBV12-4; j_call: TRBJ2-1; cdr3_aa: CASSWVGHLAGGPVGDEQFF
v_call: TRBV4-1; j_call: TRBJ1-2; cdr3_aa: CASSQAPTGRLNYGYTF
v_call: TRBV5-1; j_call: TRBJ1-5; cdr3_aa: CASSSHRGVGNQPQHF
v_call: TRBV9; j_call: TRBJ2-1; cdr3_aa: CASSVATGTSGLYNEQFF
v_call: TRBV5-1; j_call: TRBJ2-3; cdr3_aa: CASSLRALRTDTQYF
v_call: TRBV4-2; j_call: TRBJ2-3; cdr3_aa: CASSQDPGSTDTQYF
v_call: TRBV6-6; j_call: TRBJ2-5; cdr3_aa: CAGSSGIGETQYF
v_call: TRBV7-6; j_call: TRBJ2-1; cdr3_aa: CASSPWESDEQFF